A selection of T cell receptor beta chains follows, all from one sample in a study of blood T cells in healthy people across ages. TCRdb fed the 5' RACE reads into MiXCR, producing one record per CDR3 protein. The sample shows about 720,000 distinct CDR3 sequences, 22% of them seen only once. Sequenced: blood. The receptors come from a man aged 65 to 85 in good health. Both conserved end residues are part of each CDR3. The D gene is left open where the match is weak. The size field is filled for only some rows; it gives once, few, many or a size class.

d_gene	v_gene	j_gene	abundance	CDR3aa	CDR3nt
-	TRBV5-1	TRBJ2-3	-	CASSLGVAGTDTQYF	TGCGCCAGCAGCTTAGGAGTAGCGGGCACAGATACGCAGTATTTT
-	TRBV2	TRBJ1-5	-	CASTPKGVNQPQHF	TGTGCCAGCACCCCGAAAGGGGTCAATCAGCCCCAGCATTTT
-	TRBV10-3	TRBJ2-7	-	CAIQPGAGSYEQYF	TGTGCCATCCAACCCGGGGCCGGATCGTACGAGCAGTACTTC
-	TRBV5-1	TRBJ2-5	few	CASRGQQETQYF	TGCGCCAGCAGAGGACAGCAAGAGACCCAGTACTTC
-	TRBV4-3	TRBJ2-6	few	CASSRYSLDSGANVLTF	TGCGCCAGCAGCCGCTACTCACTGGACTCTGGGGCCAACGTCCTGACTTTC
-	TRBV7-6	TRBJ1-4	-	CASSKARGNNEKLFF	TGTGCCAGCAGCAAAGCCAGAGGGAACAATGAAAAACTGTTTTTT
-	TRBV20-1	TRBJ1-2	few	CSARRREGYGYTF	TGCAGTGCTAGGAGGAGGGAAGGGTATGGCTACACCTTC
TRBD1	TRBV29-1	TRBJ2-7	-	CSSISGTGDSVAEQYF	TGCAGCTCTATCTCCGGGACAGGGGATAGTGTGGCCGAGCAGTACTTC
-	TRBV5-1	TRBJ2-7	few	CASSLNPGNYEQYF	TGCGCCAGCAGCTTGAATCCAGGTAACTACGAGCAGTACTTC
TRBD1	TRBV29-1	TRBJ2-1	-	CSVSGQVLGNEQFF	TGCAGCGTCTCCGGACAGGTTTTGGGCAATGAGCAGTTCTTC
TRBD2	TRBV5-6	TRBJ2-7	few	CASSRGLAGEYEQYF	TGTGCCAGCAGCCGGGGACTAGCGGGTGAATACGAGCAGTACTTC
-	TRBV15	TRBJ1-2	-	CATSRDSMSNGYTF	TGTGCCACCAGCAGAGACAGTATGTCGAATGGCTACACCTTC
-	TRBV7-7	TRBJ2-5	few	CASSLYLGSETQYF	TGTGCCAGCAGCTTATACCTAGGTAGCGAGACCCAGTACTTC
-	TRBV7-9	TRBJ2-3	few	CASNIADTQYF	TGTGCCAGCAATATTGCAGATACGCAGTATTTT
TRBD2	TRBV3-1	TRBJ2-1	few	CASSQDVGLAGKRSYNEQFF	TGTGCCAGCAGCCAAGATGTAGGACTAGCGGGGAAGCGGTCCTACAATGAGCAGTTCTTC
-	TRBV18	TRBJ1-2	-	CASSPLGVDFRGYTF	TGTGCCAGCTCACCTCTCGGGGTCGACTTTCGTGGCTACACCTTC
-	TRBV2	TRBJ1-3	few	CATSREIGNTIYF	TGTGCCACCTCTCGGGAGATTGGAAACACCATATATTTT
-	TRBV5-1	TRBJ2-3	many	CASSVSGGQDTQYF	TGCGCCAGCAGCGTCTCGGGGGGCCAAGATACGCAGTATTTT
-	TRBV10-1	TRBJ2-7	-	CASSGRTGLVEQYF	TGCGCCAGCAGTGGTCGAACAGGGTTGGTAGAGCAGTACTTC
-	TRBV6-2/TRBV6-3	TRBJ2-5	-	CASSSPRTNPQETQYF	TGTGCCAGCAGTTCCCCCCGGACTAACCCTCAAGAGACCCAGTACTTC
-	TRBV6-5	TRBJ2-2	few	CASSLRGASGELFF	TGTGCCAGCAGCCTCCGTGGGGCGTCCGGGGAGCTGTTTTTT
TRBD2	TRBV25-1	TRBJ2-7	few	CASSDFRDYSYEQYF	TGTGCCAGCAGTGACTTCCGGGACTACTCCTACGAGCAGTACTTC